The 29 T cell receptor beta chains below were found in one sample sequenced in a study of T cell responses to AZD1222 COVID-19 vaccine. Generated by immunoSEQ multiplex PCR, the TCRdb table keeps only in-frame clones and is missing some. This sample carries more than 70,000 clones, 70% to 90% of them seen once, and the ten largest clones take 1.5%. Material: peripheral blood, obtained on day 0 of AZD1222 vaccination. Source of these receptors: an adult in good health.

The chain links TRBV7-3 to TRBJ2-1; no firm D call. Germline V lookup: CDR1 SGHTA, CDR2 FQGTGA. The CDR3 contains 15 residues. Deletions cut 2 bases from V and 0 bases from J, with 8 bases between. In DNA form, the CDR3 reads TGTGCCAGCAGCTTACAGCGTAGCTCCTACAATGAGCAGTTCTTC. This codes for CASSLQRSSYNEQFF.

This sequence joins TRBV27 and TRBJ1-1, with a weak D call TRBD1 (5 bases). Germline V gene data show CDR1 as MNHEY and CDR2 as SMNVEV (reference sequence). Between the trimmed V and J ends, which lost 4 bases and 1 base, there was a span of 10 bases. The length of the CDR3 is 14 residues. DNA of the CDR3: TGTGCCAGCAGTTCCAGACAGCCGAACACTGAAGCTTTCTTT. Translated: CASSSRQPNTEAFF.

The chain carries TRBV7-2 and TRBJ1-5, with D tentatively TRBD1 (5 bases). The length of the CDR3 is 15 residues. Germline V gene lookup returns CDR1 SGHTA and CDR2 FQGNSA. Trimming pared 2 bases from V and 5 bases from J, leaving 13 bases between. The DNA for the CDR3 is TGTGCCAGCAGCTTAAAGGTCTGGGGCGATCAGCCCCAGCATTTT. Translation: CASSLKVWGDQPQHF.

The gene calls are TRBV11-2 and TRBJ2-7; 13 bases fit TRBD2. Unmatched junction bases numbered 6, after V lost 4 bases and J lost 6 bases. Germline V lookup: CDR1 SGHAT, CDR2 FQNNGV. CDR3 length equals 15 residues. CDR3 residues: CASSSGTSGISEQYF. CDR3 nucleotide sequence: TGTGCCAGCAGCTCCGGGACTAGCGGGATCAGCGAGCAGTACTTC.

The rearrangement links TRBV30 to TRBJ1-2; 9 bases align to TRBD1. J gave up 8 bases and V 3 bases, and 7 bases lay outside the gene matches. CDR1 and CDR2 (germline): GTSNPN, SVGIG (reference sequence). CDR3 length equals 13 residues. CDR3 amino acids: CAWRFGTGSGYTF. CDR3 in DNA: TGTGCCTGGAGATTTGGGACAGGGAGCGGCTACACCTTC. The full variable domain, rest sourced from reference TRBV30 and TRBJ1-2, is SQTIHQWPATLVQPVGSPLSLECTVEGTSNPNLYWYRQAAGRGLQLLFYSVGIGQISSEVPQNLSASRPQDRQFILSSKKLLLSDSGFYLCAWRFGTGSGYTFGSGTRLTVV.

V gene TRBV6-5 combines with J gene TRBJ1-6; tentatively, D is TRBD1 (6 bases). This CDR3 is 16 amino acids long. The germline V gene encodes CDR1 MNHEY and CDR2 SVGAGI. V was cut by 0 bases and J by 10 bases, with 16 bases left in between. The CDR3 here is CASSYSMGRGGSPLHF. CDR3 coding DNA: TGTGCCAGCAGTTACTCGATGGGCAGGGGCGGATCACCCCTCCACTTT.

The rearrangement links TRBV12-5 to TRBJ2-5; D ambiguous. CDR3 length: 11 residues. The V and J ends lost 0 bases and 7 bases respectively, with 3 bases between them. Germline V gives CDR1 LGHNT, CDR2 FRNRAP. The CDR3 protein is CASGLVGTQYF. The CDR3 DNA reads as TGTGCTAGTGGTTTGGTCGGGACCCAGTACTTC.

In the case of this clone: The junction departs from germline at one end; a sequencing error may be responsible. The V and J genes are TRBV2 and TRBJ2-5; 7 bases line up with TRBD1. The CDR3 runs to 12 residues. Germline V gene sequence: CDR1 SNHLY, CDR2 FYNNEI. CDR3 in DNA: TGTGCCAGCGGAACTGACAGGGCGTGGACCGACTTC. It codes for CASGTDRAWTDF.

J is TRBJ2-2 and V is TRBV27; 10 nucleotides align to TRBD1. The V gene end was trimmed by 5 bases and the J gene end by 5 bases; junction bases not matched to a gene: 8. The CDR3 runs 16 residues. From germline, CDR1 is MNHEY and CDR2 SMNVEV (reference sequence). The CDR3 DNA is TGTGCCAGCAGTGATCCGGGACAGGGGAGAACCGGGGAGCTGTTTTTT. It is translated as CASSDPGQGRTGELFF.

CDR3 nucleotides: TGTGCCTGGACCCCGACTAGCGGGACCTACAATGAGCAGTTCTTC. Its translation is CAWTPTSGTYNEQFF. V gene TRBV30 combines with J gene TRBJ2-1; 11 positions agree with TRBD2. The CDR3 consists of 15 residues. J was trimmed by 2 bases and V by 4 bases; bases with no gene match: 4. Per germline, CDR1 GTSNPN and CDR2 SVGIG (reference sequence).

The chain couples TRBV7-9 to TRBJ1-1, with a tentative D call TRBD1 (5 bases). The CDR3 is 12 residues long. Looked up from germline, CDR1 is SEHNR and CDR2 is FQNEAQ (reference sequence). The germline V and J ends were trimmed by 5 bases and 11 bases, with 15 bases remaining between them. CDR3 bases: TGTGCCAGCAGCCCGACGGGGGGGAAGGCTTTCTTT. Residues: CASSPTGGKAFF. The full variable domain, with the rest looked up from reference TRBV7-9 and TRBJ1-1, is DTGVSQNPRHKITKRGQNVTFRCDPISEHNRLYWYRQTLGQGPEFLTYFQNEAQLEKSRLLSDRFSAERPKGSFSTLEIQRTEQGDSAMYLCASSPTGGKAFFGQGTRLTVV.

The chain employs TRBV11-1 and TRBJ2-7, with D perhaps TRBD1 (6 bases). The CDR3 sequence is 12 residues long. Germline-derived CDR1 and CDR2 are SGHAT and FQDESV (reference sequence). Between the trimmed V and J ends, which lost 6 bases and 5 bases, there was a span of 11 bases. The CDR3 nucleotides are TGTGCCAGCAGTAGAAGGGGGAACGAGCAGTACTTC. Its protein is CASSRRGNEQYF.

The gene calls are TRBV29-1 and TRBJ1-1; 10 bases map to TRBD1. Losses at the gene ends were 6 bases for V and 4 bases for J; bases not matched to a gene: 5. This CDR3 has 13 residues. Germline loops: CDR1 SQVTM, CDR2 ANQGSEA. The CDR3 nucleotides are TGCAGCGTAAACCGACAGGGGGCCACTGAAGCTTTCTTT. Protein: CSVNRQGATEAFF.

J is TRBJ2-7 and V is TRBV6-2 or TRBV6-3; TRBD2 matches 8 bases. The junction had 13 bases not matched to a gene; V was cut back by 2 bases and J by 1 base. This CDR3 contains 18 residues. From germline, CDR1 is MNHEY and CDR2 SVGEGT. The CDR3 DNA reads as TGTGCCAGCAGTTACGGCCAGGGCGGGAAGCGGGAGTCCTACGAGCAGTACTTC. Its translation is CASSYGQGGKRESYEQYF.

The chain employs TRBV10-3 and TRBJ2-7; TRBD2 might be the D (5 bases). Deletions cut 8 bases from V and 3 bases from J, with 8 bases between. CDR1 and CDR2 from the germline V gene are ENHRY and SYGVKD. The CDR3 is 11 residues long. CDR3 amino acids: CAIARDYEQYF. CDR3 DNA: TGTGCCATCGCCCGGGACTACGAGCAGTACTTC.

Comment on this clone: The germline gene is not matched at one end of the junction; a read error may be the cause. The J gene is TRBJ2-1, the V gene TRBV10-3; 8 bases are shared with TRBD2. CDR1 is ENHRY and CDR2 is SYGVKD in the germline V gene. The CDR3 is made up of 16 amino acids. CDR3 region: CAISGGSGSYANEQFF. The CDR3 DNA reads as TGTGCCATAAGTGGGGGGAGCGGGAGTTACGCCAATGAGCAGTTCTTC.

Concerning this clone itself: The same CDR3 is also encoded by other DNA sequences in this sample. The chain carries TRBV6-6 and TRBJ2-7; TRBD1 matches at 7 bases. This CDR3 spans 13 amino acids. In germline, CDR1 is MNHNY, CDR2 SVGAGI (reference sequence). Germline trimming cut 4 bases from V and 1 base from J; bases unmatched to any gene: 1. The CDR3 loop is CASSLTGSYEQYF. CDR3 coding DNA: TGTGCCAGCAGTTTGACAGGGTCCTACGAGCAGTACTTC.

The CDR3: CASSRSWRNYGNYEQYF. CDR3 coding DNA: TGTGCCAGCAGCCGATCTTGGCGGAATTACGGCAACTACGAGCAGTACTTC. This sequence joins TRBV6-6 and TRBJ2-7; D remains unclear. Germline V gives CDR1 MNHNY, CDR2 SVGAGI (reference sequence). V dropped 6 bases and J dropped 3 bases, with 24 bases sitting between them. The CDR3 extends over 17 amino acids.

V and J are TRBV7-8 and TRBJ1-5, with TRBD1 identical over 8 bases. The CDR3 runs 15 residues. J gave up 6 bases and V 5 bases, and 9 bases lay outside the gene matches. CDR1 and CDR2 from the germline V gene are SGHVS and FQNEAQ. Here the CDR3 DNA reads TGTGCCAGCAGCCGACAGGGGTGGCTAAGTCAGCCCCAGCATTTT. It translates to CASSRQGWLSQPQHF.

CDR3 in DNA: TGCGCCAGCAGCAACAGGGGGCCTGGGGCCAACGTCCTGACTTTC. Protein: CASSNRGPGANVLTF. The chain uses TRBV5-1 and TRBJ2-6; 9 nucleotides align to TRBD1. The CDR3 contains 15 residues. V lost 4 bases, J lost 2 bases, and 1 base stayed unmatched. Germline CDR1 is SGHRS and CDR2 is YFSETQ.

This rearrangement joins TRBV18 to TRBJ2-1, with 9 positions matching TRBD2. This CDR3 comprises 16 residues. Germline V gene data show CDR1 as KGHSH and CDR2 as LQKENI. The V gene end was trimmed by 3 bases and the J gene end by 7 bases; junction bases not matched to a gene: 10. CDR3 residues: CASSPLSGRGKNEQFF. In nucleotides, the CDR3 is TGTGCCAGCTCACCTCTTAGCGGGAGAGGGAAAAATGAGCAGTTCTTC.

The V and J genes are TRBV9 and TRBJ2-1; D unclear. There are 12 residues in the CDR3. CDR1 is SGDLS, CDR2 YYNGEE, per germline. The germline V and J ends were trimmed by 2 bases and 13 bases, with 13 bases remaining between them. CDR3 DNA: TGTGCCAGCAGCGTGTATTCCAGCGTACAGTTCTTC. This codes for CASSVYSSVQFF.

The rearrangement joins TRBV19 to TRBJ1-1; D unresolved. Trimming left V 4 bases short and J 2 bases short, with 8 bases between. The CDR3 sequence is 13 residues long. Looked up from germline, CDR1 is LNHDA and CDR2 is SQIVND (reference sequence). CDR3 amino acids: CASSTELNTEAFF. DNA of the CDR3: TGTGCCAGTAGTACGGAGTTAAACACTGAAGCTTTCTTT.

The chain joins TRBV12-3 or TRBV12-4 to TRBJ1-4; no clear D gene. This CDR3 contains 13 residues. Between the trimmed V and J ends, which lost 6 bases and 7 bases, there was a span of 12 bases. CDR3 residues: CASRAGWAEKLFF. CDR3 in DNA: TGTGCCAGCAGGGCCGGGTGGGCTGAAAAACTGTTTTTT.

This clone was detected only once. The J gene is TRBJ2-1, the V gene TRBV10-2, with 9 bases fitting TRBD2. The CDR3 totals 16 residues. The ends lost 1 base at V and 6 bases at J; junction bases unmatched: 7. The germline V gene encodes CDR1 WSHSY and CDR2 SAAADI. In DNA, the CDR3 is TGCGCCAGCAGTGAGTTAAAAGCGGGAGGTGGCAATGAGCAGTTCTTC. This gives the protein CASSELKAGGGNEQFF.

This chain connects TRBV7-2 to TRBJ2-2; 11 bases are shared with TRBD1. This CDR3 has 14 amino acids. Germline trimming cut 4 bases from V and 6 bases from J; bases unmatched to any gene: 1. Germline CDR1 is SGHTA and CDR2 is FQGNSA. The CDR3 DNA sequence: TGTGCCAGCAGCTGGGGACAGGGGGCCGGGGAGCTGTTTTTT. Protein: CASSWGQGAGELFF.

The chain is built from TRBV2 and TRBJ1-1, with D uncertain. The CDR3 extends over 11 amino acids. Per germline, CDR1 SNHLY and CDR2 FYNNEI. V was trimmed by 7 bases and J by 8 bases, leaving 11 bases between them. This CDR3 reads CASTLEPEAFF. As DNA, the CDR3 is TGTGCCAGCACCCTGGAGCCGGAAGCTTTCTTT.

The rearrangement uses TRBV19 and TRBJ2-5; TRBD2 aligns across 13 bases. Germline CDR1 is LNHDA and CDR2 is SQIVND (reference sequence). The junction had 8 bases not matched to a gene; V was cut back by 6 bases and J by 1 base. CDR3 size: 17 residues. CDR3 sequence reads: CASSPRTSGSLQETQYF. The CDR3 coding sequence is TGTGCCAGTAGCCCCCGGACTAGCGGGAGCCTCCAAGAGACCCAGTACTTC. Full variable domain (outside the CDR3, taken from reference TRBV19 and TRBJ2-5): DGGITQSPKYLFRKEGQNVTLSCEQNLNHDAMYWYRQDPGQGLRLIYYSQIVNDFQKGDIAEGYSVSREKKESFPLTVTSAQKNPTAFYLCASSPRTSGSLQETQYFGPGTRLLVL.

This clone showed up just once. The chain joins TRBV27 to TRBJ2-7; D perhaps matches TRBD1 (6 bases). CDR1 is MNHEY and CDR2 is SMNVEV in the germline V gene (reference sequence). V lost 7 bases and J 0 bases, leaving 10 bases between the germline ends. This CDR3 contains 13 residues. This CDR3 reads CASMTGSSYEQYF. CDR3 DNA: TGTGCCAGCATGACAGGTAGCTCCTACGAGCAGTACTTC.